The clone carrying this T cell receptor (beta chain) was detected only a few times. Its matching antigen is unknown. The data were taken from a study of T cell clonality in common variable immunodeficiency. The study's findings and limits: Fewer deletions and N-nucleotide insertions were reportedly seen in common variable immunodeficiency TCR beta sequences. CVID subjects shared fewer TCRbeta clones than healthy controls did. Compared with healthy controls, CVID subjects showed increased TCRbeta clonality, mostly in about a third.

The data were produced by immunoSEQ multiplex PCR, yet TCRdb's version contains in-frame clones alone and is incomplete. The table lists some 42,000 clones, with no singletons. This receptor was identified in a human donor with common variable immunodeficiency. Sequencing was done on a sample of peripheral blood mononuclear cells.

The CDR3 region is CASRNPGQGNSGYTF. The CDR3 DNA, read in part, is TGTGCCAGCAGAAACCCGGGACAGGGTAATTCGGGC. The V gene is TRBV2, the J gene TRBJ1-2; TRBD1 agrees at 9 bases. Read data end 3 residues before the CDR3 end; the end is taken from the germline J gene. The CDR3 is 15 amino acids. CDR1 SNHLY and CDR2 FYNNEI come from the germline V gene.